Shown below are 7 T cell receptor beta chains from a single sample sequenced in a study of cytomegalovirus exposure and HLA in healthy donors. PCR used 60 Vbeta primers and 13 Jbeta primers. The assay was immunoSEQ multiplex PCR, and TCRdb's table has in-frame clones only and misses some. The listing contains 140,000 to 150,000 clones. The source material was PBMCs. The source of these receptors is a male donor in good health and CMV-seronegative.

This rearrangement joins TRBV28 to TRBJ2-7; TRBD1 matches at 10 bases. The V gene's germline CDR1 is MDHEN and CDR2 SYDVKM. Trimming cost V 6 bases and J 9 bases; bases outside gene matches: 14. The CDR3 has 15 amino acids. This CDR3 is CASSPPGQGMEGQYF. In DNA form, the CDR3 reads TGTGCCAGCAGCCCCCCGGGACAGGGGATGGAGGGGCAGTACTTC.

The J gene is TRBJ2-1, the V gene TRBV7-8; 15 nucleotides agree with TRBD2. Germline trimming cut 1 base from V and 4 bases from J; bases unmatched to any gene: 11. CDR3 size: 20 residues. Germline CDR1 is SGHVS and CDR2 is FQNEAQ. The DNA for the CDR3 is TGTGCCAGCAGCTTAGATTCCGGGACTAGCGGGAGGTCCTCTTACAATGAGCAGTTCTTC. Protein: CASSLDSGTSGRSSYNEQFF.

A word on this clone: The sample holds other DNA sequences that translate to the same CDR3. The rearrangement uses TRBV5-5 and TRBJ2-5, with D uncertain. Per the germline V gene, CDR1 is SGHKS and CDR2 is YYEKEE (reference sequence). The CDR3 extends over 13 amino acids. The V and J ends lost 0 bases and 5 bases respectively, with 8 bases between them. CDR3 DNA: TGTGCCAGCAGCTTGGGTTCACGGGAGACCCAGTACTTC. This codes for CASSLGSRETQYF.

The CDR3 reads CASSLSPGGREQFF. In DNA form, the CDR3 reads TGTGCCAGCAGCTTATCTCCCGGCGGGAGAGAGCAGTTCTTC. The chain joins TRBV7-6 to TRBJ2-1; 7 bases align to TRBD2. Germline CDR1 reads SGHVS; CDR2 reads FNYEAQ. With 2 bases clipped from V and 10 bases from J, the junction kept 8 bases outside the gene matches. The CDR3 is made up of 14 amino acids. The variable domain in full, with the rest retrieved from reference TRBV7-6 and TRBJ2-1, is GAGVSQSPRYKVTKRGQDVALRCDPISGHVSLYWYRQALGQGPEFLTYFNYEAQQDKSGLPNDRFSAERPEGSISTLTIQRTEQRDSAMYRCASSLSPGGREQFFGPGTRLTVL.

The genes are TRBV5-5 and TRBJ1-5, with a tentative D call TRBD1 (6 bases). The V end was cut by 6 bases, the J end by 7 bases, with 23 bases between. The CDR3 is 16 residues long. Germline loops: CDR1 SGHKS, CDR2 YYEKEE (reference sequence). Written as DNA, the CDR3 is TGTGCCAGCATCTCCCCGACCCCCCAGGGGCGGCAGCCCCAGCATTTT. Translated, it gives CASISPTPQGRQPQHF.

The chain recombines TRBV11-2 with TRBJ1-1; D is unclear. The CDR3 runs to 15 residues. Germline V gene lookup returns CDR1 SGHAT and CDR2 FQNNGV. V was shortened by 5 bases and J by 0 bases, with 13 bases between the two germline ends. CDR3 bases: TGTGCCAGCAGCCCCCACACGGGGTTGAACACTGAAGCTTTCTTT. It encodes CASSPHTGLNTEAFF.

The genes are TRBV6-5 and TRBJ1-1; possible D gene TRBD1, 5 bases. Germline V gives CDR1 MNHEY, CDR2 SVGAGI. Deletions cut 2 bases from V and 5 bases from J, with 15 bases between. The CDR3 contains 15 residues. CDR3 in DNA: TGTGCCAGCAGTTACCTCCCCCGGGGGAGTACTGAAGCTTTCTTT. Residues: CASSYLPRGSTEAFF.